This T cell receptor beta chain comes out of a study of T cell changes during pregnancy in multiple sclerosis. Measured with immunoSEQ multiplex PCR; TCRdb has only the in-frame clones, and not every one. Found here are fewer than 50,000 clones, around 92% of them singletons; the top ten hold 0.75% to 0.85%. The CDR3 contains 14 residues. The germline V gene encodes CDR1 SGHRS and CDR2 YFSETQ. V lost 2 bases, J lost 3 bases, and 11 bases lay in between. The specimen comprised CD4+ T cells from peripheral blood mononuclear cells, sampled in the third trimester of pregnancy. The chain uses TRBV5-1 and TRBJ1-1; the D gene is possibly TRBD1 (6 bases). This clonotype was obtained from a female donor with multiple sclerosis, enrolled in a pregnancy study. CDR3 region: CASSFVRGDTEAFF. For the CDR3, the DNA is TGCGCCAGCAGCTTTGTCAGGGGTGACACTGAAGCTTTCTTT.